These 17 T cell receptor beta chains share one sample of origin, sequenced in a study of cytomegalovirus exposure and HLA in healthy donors. Amplification used 60 Vbeta primers and 13 Jbeta primers. The method was immunoSEQ multiplex PCR; TCRdb's version includes in-frame clones alone and lacks a portion of them. This table holds roughly 200,000 clones, around 83% found once. The sequenced sample consisted of PBMCs. All receptors derive from a middle-aged man in good health and CMV-seropositive.

This clone came up once. This chain connects TRBV7-2 to TRBJ1-4; the match to TRBD1 covers 7 bases. V shed 3 bases, J shed 8 bases, and the junction held 6 bases outside the gene matches. Per germline, CDR1 SGHTA and CDR2 FQGNSA. The CDR3 length is 14 residues. CDR3 residues: CASSFQDRSEKLFF. CDR3 DNA sequence: TGTGCCAGCAGCTTTCAGGACAGGTCGGAAAAACTGTTTTTT.

The table lists this clone with a count of one. This sequence joins TRBV6-1 and TRBJ1-5; D remains ambiguous. The CDR3 is 15 residues long. V was trimmed by 6 bases and J by 1 base, leaving 13 bases between them. The V gene's germline CDR1 is MNHNS and CDR2 SASEGT. The CDR3 here is CASRGLGASNQPQHF. DNA for the CDR3: TGTGCCAGCAGAGGACTGGGAGCCAGCAATCAGCCCCAGCATTTT.

This clone appeared a single time. The chain has TRBV2 and TRBJ2-7; 11 bases agree with TRBD2. The CDR3 has 15 residues. V lost 1 base and J lost 7; bases outside the gene matches: 6. Germline CDR1 reads SNHLY; CDR2 reads FYNNEI. This chain's CDR3 is CASSEGLAGWGEQYF. For the CDR3, the DNA is TGTGCCAGCAGTGAAGGACTAGCGGGATGGGGGGAGCAGTACTTC.

V and J are TRBV6-5 and TRBJ2-1; 7 nucleotides align to TRBD1. The CDR3 extends over 14 amino acids. Germline V gene lookup returns CDR1 MNHEY and CDR2 SVGAGI. V lost 6 bases to trimming and J lost 6 bases; unmatched junction nucleotides: 8. The CDR3 region is CASRQVGGFNEQFF. The CDR3 DNA is TGTGCCAGCAGACAGGTAGGGGGCTTCAATGAGCAGTTCTTC.

The chain recombines TRBV27 with TRBJ2-6; 9 bases fit TRBD1. Per germline, CDR1 MNHEY and CDR2 SMNVEV (reference sequence). This CDR3 has 17 residues. Trimming removed 4 bases from V and 4 bases from J; junction bases left unmatched: 8. In DNA form, the CDR3 reads TGTGCCAGCAGTTCTGGGACAGGGCTACCCGGGGCCAACGTCCTGACTTTC. Protein: CASSSGTGLPGANVLTF. The entire variable domain, with the rest obtained from reference TRBV27 and TRBJ2-6, is as follows: EAQVTQNPRYLITVTGKKLTVTCSQNMNHEYMSWYRQDPGLGLRQIYYSMNVEVTDKGDVPEGYKVSRKEKRNFPLILESPSPNQTSLYFCASSSGTGLPGANVLTFGAGSRLTVL.

The chain has TRBV28 and TRBJ2-1; 11 bases align to TRBD1. V shed 8 bases, J shed 3 bases, and the junction held 0 bases outside the gene matches. This CDR3 has 13 residues. Looked up from germline, CDR1 is MDHEN and CDR2 is SYDVKM. CDR3 in amino acids: CASGTGGYNEQFF. In nucleotides, the CDR3 is TGTGCCAGCGGGACAGGGGGCTACAATGAGCAGTTCTTC.

This clone has more than one count but fewer than ten. The chain joins TRBV7-2 to TRBJ1-5; D is unresolved. From germline, CDR1 is SGHTA and CDR2 FQGNSA. V was pared by 2 bases and J by 7 bases, with 15 bases between. The CDR3 length is 15 residues. The CDR3 sequence: CASSLSATIGQPQHF. As DNA, the CDR3 is TGTGCCAGCAGCTTATCCGCCACTATTGGCCAGCCCCAGCATTTT. Full variable domain (rest looked up from reference TRBV7-2 and TRBJ1-5): GAGVSQSPSNKVTEKGKDVELRCDPISGHTALYWYRQSLGQGLEFLIYFQGNSAPDKSGLPSDRFSAERTGGSVSTLTIQRTQQEDSAVYLCASSLSATIGQPQHFGDGTRLSIL.

This clone was found once. The chain employs TRBV9 and TRBJ2-2; a possible D gene is TRBD2 (6 bases). Looked up from germline, CDR1 is SGDLS and CDR2 is YYNGEE. Trimming stripped 0 bases from V and 6 bases from J, with 15 bases between. CDR3 length: 16 residues. CDR3 bases: TGTGCCAGCAGCGTAGCCGGGACTTTCATCCCCGGGGAGCTGTTTTTT. Encoded protein: CASSVAGTFIPGELFF.

This chain links TRBV29-1 with TRBJ1-3; D unclear. The germline V and J ends were trimmed by 3 bases and 4 bases, with 10 bases remaining between them. CDR1 is SQVTM and CDR2 is ANQGSEA in the germline V gene. There are 13 residues in the CDR3. CDR3 in DNA: TGCAGCGTTGATCTGCGTACGGGAAACACCATATATTTT. Protein: CSVDLRTGNTIYF. Filled out from reference TRBV29-1 and TRBJ1-3, the complete variable domain reads SAVISQKPSRDICQRGTSLTIQCQVDSQVTMMFWYRQQPGQSLTLIATANQGSEATYESGFVIDKFPISRPNLTFSTLTVSNMSPEDSSIYLCSVDLRTGNTIYFGEGSWLTVV.

The chain is built from TRBV5-1 and TRBJ1-2; D might be TRBD1 (5 bases). Trimming removed 4 bases at V and 0 bases at J, with 16 bases between. The CDR3 contains 16 residues. CDR1 SGHRS and CDR2 YFSETQ come from the germline V gene. The CDR3 is CASSGGGGTANYGYTF. CDR3 coding DNA: TGCGCCAGCAGCGGCGGTGGGGGGACGGCTAACTATGGCTACACCTTC. Drawing the rest from reference TRBV5-1 and TRBJ1-2, the complete variable domain is KAGVTQTPRYLIKTRGQQVTLSCSPISGHRSVSWYQQTPGQGLQFLFEYFSETQRNKGNFPGRFSGRQFSNSRSEMNVSTLELGDSALYLCASSGGGGTANYGYTFGSGTRLTVV.

In this sample, this clone turned up once. This chain links TRBV29-1 with TRBJ2-1, with 7 bases matching TRBD2. CDR1 is SQVTM, CDR2 ANQGSEA, per germline. The CDR3 spans 15 residues. The J segment lost 9 bases and the V segment lost 1 base, leaving 12 bases of the junction unmatched. The CDR3 coding sequence is TGCAGCGTTGAAGCACTAGCGAGCGAAGGCGGTGAGCAGTTCTTC. Encoded protein: CSVEALASEGGEQFF.

This sequence joins TRBV2 and TRBJ2-7, with no clear D. The V end lost 5 bases, the J end lost 4 bases, and 9 bases lay between the germline ends. The germline gives CDR1 SNHLY, CDR2 FYNNEI. This CDR3 is 12 amino acids long. CDR3 coding DNA: TGTGCCAGCAGTCCATCCAGATACGAGCAGTACTTC. It is translated as CASSPSRYEQYF.

J is TRBJ2-1 and V is TRBV9; 13 bases match TRBD2. Germline V lookup: CDR1 SGDLS, CDR2 YYNGEE. V shed 3 bases, J shed 7 bases, and the junction held 4 bases outside the gene matches. CDR3 length: 15 residues. CDR3 sequence: CASSGTSGSKNEQFF. CDR3 nucleotide sequence: TGTGCCAGCAGCGGGACTAGCGGGAGTAAGAATGAGCAGTTCTTC.

This clone appeared a few times. This rearrangement joins TRBV19 to TRBJ1-1, with D unresolved. The CDR3 is made up of 14 amino acids. Germline V CDR1 and CDR2: LNHDA, SQIVND (reference sequence). Trimming stripped 3 bases from V and 6 bases from J, with 14 bases between. The CDR3 sequence is CASSIVGPGSEAFF. CDR3 nucleotides: TGTGCCAGTAGTATTGTAGGCCCGGGGTCTGAAGCTTTCTTT.

DNA of the CDR3: TGTGCCAGCAGCTTACGGACAGGGCCCAGCTCCTACGAGCAGTACTTC. This sequence encodes CASSLRTGPSSYEQYF. This chain links TRBV7-2 with TRBJ2-7; TRBD1 matches 8 bases. With V trimmed by 2 bases and J by 0 bases, 6 bases remained unmatched. CDR1 is SGHTA and CDR2 is FQGNSA in the germline V gene. This CDR3 spans 16 amino acids.

This clone was seen once. This chain joins TRBV7-2 and TRBJ2-7, with 9 bases matching TRBD1. This CDR3 is 15 amino acids long. With V trimmed by 5 bases and J by 6 bases, 11 bases remained unmatched. Germline V CDR1 and CDR2: SGHTA, FQGNSA. The CDR3 DNA follows: TGTGCCAGCAGCACCCCCGGGACAGGGTCATTCGAGCAGTACTTC. Protein: CASSTPGTGSFEQYF.

The CDR3 protein is CASLRAGDYNEQFF. CDR3 bases: TGTGCCAGCTTGAGGGCGGGAGACTACAATGAGCAGTTCTTC. The chain has TRBV2 and TRBJ2-1, with TRBD2 matching over 7 bases. This CDR3 contains 14 residues. Germline V CDR1 and CDR2: SNHLY, FYNNEI. V was pared by 8 bases and J by 3 bases, with 7 bases of the junction left unmatched.